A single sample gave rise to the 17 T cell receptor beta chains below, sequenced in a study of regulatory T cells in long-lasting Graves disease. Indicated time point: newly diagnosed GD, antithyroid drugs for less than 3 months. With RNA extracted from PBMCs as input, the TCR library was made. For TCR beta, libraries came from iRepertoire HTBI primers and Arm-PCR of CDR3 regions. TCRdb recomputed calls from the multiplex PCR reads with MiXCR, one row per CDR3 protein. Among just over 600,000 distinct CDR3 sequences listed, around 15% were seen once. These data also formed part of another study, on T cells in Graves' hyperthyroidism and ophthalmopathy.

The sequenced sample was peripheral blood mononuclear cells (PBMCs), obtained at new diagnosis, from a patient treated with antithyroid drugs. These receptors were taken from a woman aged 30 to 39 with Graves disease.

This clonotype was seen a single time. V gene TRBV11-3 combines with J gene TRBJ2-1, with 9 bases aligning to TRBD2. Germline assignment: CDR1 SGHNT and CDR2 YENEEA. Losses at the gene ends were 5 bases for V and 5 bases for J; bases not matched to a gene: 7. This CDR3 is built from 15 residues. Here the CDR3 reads CASSPGTSLNNEQFF. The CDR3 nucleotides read TGTGCCAGCAGCCCCGGGACTAGCCTGAACAATGAGCAGTTCTTC.

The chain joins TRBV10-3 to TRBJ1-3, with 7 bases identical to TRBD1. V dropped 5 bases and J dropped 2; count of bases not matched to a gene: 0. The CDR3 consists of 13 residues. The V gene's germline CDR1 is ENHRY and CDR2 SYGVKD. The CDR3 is CAISTGAGNTIYF. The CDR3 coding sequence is TGTGCCATCAGTACAGGGGCTGGAAACACCATATATTTT.

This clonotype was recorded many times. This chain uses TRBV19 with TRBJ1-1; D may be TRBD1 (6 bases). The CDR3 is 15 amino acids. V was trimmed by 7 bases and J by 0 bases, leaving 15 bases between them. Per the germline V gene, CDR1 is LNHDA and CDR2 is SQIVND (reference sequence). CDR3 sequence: CASKETGVMNTEAFF. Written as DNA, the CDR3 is TGTGCCAGTAAAGAGACAGGAGTCATGAACACTGAAGCTTTCTTT. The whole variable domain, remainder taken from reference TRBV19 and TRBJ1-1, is DGGITQSPKYLFRKEGQNVTLSCEQNLNHDAMYWYRQDPGQGLRLIYYSQIVNDFQKGDIAEGYSVSREKKESFPLTVTSAQKNPTAFYLCASKETGVMNTEAFFGQGTRLTVV.

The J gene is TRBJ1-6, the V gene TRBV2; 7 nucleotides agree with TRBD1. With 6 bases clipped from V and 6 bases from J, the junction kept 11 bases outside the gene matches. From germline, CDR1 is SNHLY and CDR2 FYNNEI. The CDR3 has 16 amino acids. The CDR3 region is CASSEPTGRGNSPLHF. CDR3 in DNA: TGTGCCAGCAGCGAGCCGACAGGGAGAGGTAATTCACCCCTCCACTTT. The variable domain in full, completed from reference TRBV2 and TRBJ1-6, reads EPEVTQTPSHQVTQMGQEVILRCVPISNHLYFYWYRQILGQKVEFLVSFYNNEISEKSEIFDDQFSVERPDGSNFTLKIRSTKLEDSAMYFCASSEPTGRGNSPLHFGNGTRLTVT.

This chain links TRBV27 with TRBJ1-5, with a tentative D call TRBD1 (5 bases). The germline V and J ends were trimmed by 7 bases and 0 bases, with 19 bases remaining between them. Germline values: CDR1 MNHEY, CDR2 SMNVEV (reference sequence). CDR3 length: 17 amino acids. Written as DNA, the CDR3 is TGTGCCAGCACCTGGAGGGGAGGGCCATTTAGCAATCAGCCCCAGCATTTT. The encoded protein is CASTWRGGPFSNQPQHF.

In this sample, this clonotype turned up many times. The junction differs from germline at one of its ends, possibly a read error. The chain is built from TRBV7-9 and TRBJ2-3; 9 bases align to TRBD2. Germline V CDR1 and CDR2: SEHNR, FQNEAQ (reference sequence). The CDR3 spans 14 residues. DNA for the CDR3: TGTGCCAGCAGCATAGCGGGAGCAACAGATACGCAGTATTTT. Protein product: CASSIAGATDTQYF.

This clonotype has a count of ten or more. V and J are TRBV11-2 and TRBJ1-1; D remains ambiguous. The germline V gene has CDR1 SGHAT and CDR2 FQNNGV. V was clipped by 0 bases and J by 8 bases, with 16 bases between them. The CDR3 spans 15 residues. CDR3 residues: CASSLDWGGVGEAFF. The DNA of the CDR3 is TGTGCCAGCAGCTTAGATTGGGGAGGTGTAGGGGAAGCTTTCTTT. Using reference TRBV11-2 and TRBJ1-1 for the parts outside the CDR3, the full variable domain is EAGVAQSPRYKIIEKRQSVAFWCNPISGHATLYWYQQILGQGPKLLIQFQNNGVVDDSQLPKDRFSAERLKGVDSTLKIQPAKLEDSAVYLCASSLDWGGVGEAFFGQGTRLTVV.

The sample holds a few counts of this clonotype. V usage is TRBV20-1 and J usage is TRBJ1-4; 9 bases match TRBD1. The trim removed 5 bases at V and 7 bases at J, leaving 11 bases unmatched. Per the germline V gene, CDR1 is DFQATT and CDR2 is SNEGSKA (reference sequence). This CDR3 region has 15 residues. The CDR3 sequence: CSAEQQGASREKLFF. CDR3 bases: TGCAGTGCTGAACAACAGGGGGCTTCACGTGAAAAACTGTTTTTT.

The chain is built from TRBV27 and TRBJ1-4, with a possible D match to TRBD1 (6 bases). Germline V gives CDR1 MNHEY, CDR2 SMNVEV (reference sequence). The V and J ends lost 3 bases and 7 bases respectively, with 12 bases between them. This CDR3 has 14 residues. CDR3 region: CASSFTGRGEKLFF. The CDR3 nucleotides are TGTGCCAGCAGTTTCACAGGGAGGGGTGAAAAACTGTTTTTT.

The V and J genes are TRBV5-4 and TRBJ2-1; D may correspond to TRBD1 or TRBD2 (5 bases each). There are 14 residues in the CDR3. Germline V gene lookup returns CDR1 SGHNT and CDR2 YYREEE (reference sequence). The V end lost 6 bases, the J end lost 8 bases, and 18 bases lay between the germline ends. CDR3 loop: CASKLGPPTHEQFF. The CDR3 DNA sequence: TGTGCCAGCAAGTTGGGACCCCCGACCCATGAGCAGTTCTTC. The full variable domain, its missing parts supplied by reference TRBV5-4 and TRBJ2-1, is ETGVTQSPTHLIKTRGQQVTLRCSSQSGHNTVSWYQQALGQGPQFIFQYYREEENGRGNFPPRFSGLQFPNYSSELNVNALELDDSALYLCASKLGPPTHEQFFGPGTRLTVL.

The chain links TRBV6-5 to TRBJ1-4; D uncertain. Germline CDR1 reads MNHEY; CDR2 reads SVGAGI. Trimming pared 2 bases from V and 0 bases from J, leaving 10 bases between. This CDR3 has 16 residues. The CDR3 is CASSYGVFATNEKLFF. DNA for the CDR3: TGTGCCAGCAGTTACGGGGTTTTCGCAACTAATGAAAAACTGTTTTTT.

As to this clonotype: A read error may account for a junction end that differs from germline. Written as DNA, the CDR3 is TGTGCCAGCAGCCGAGCAAGCTCCTACAGTGAGCAGTTCTTC. Residues: CASSRASSYSEQFF. The rearrangement uses TRBV28 and TRBJ2-1; no firm D call. The germline V gene encodes CDR1 MDHEN and CDR2 SYDVKM. The CDR3 totals 14 residues. Variable domain in full (rest from reference TRBV28 and TRBJ2-1): DVKVTQSSRYLVKRTGEKVFLECVQDMDHENMFWYRQDPGLGLRLIYFSYDVKMKEKGDIPEGYSVSREKKERFSLILESASTNQTSMYLCASSRASSYSEQFFGPGTRLTVL.

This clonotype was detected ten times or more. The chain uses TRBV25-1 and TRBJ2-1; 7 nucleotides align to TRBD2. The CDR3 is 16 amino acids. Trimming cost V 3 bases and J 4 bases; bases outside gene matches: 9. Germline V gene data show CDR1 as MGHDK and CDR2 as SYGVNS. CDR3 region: CASSDLTSGTYNEQFF. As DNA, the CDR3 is TGTGCCAGCAGTGATCTGACCAGCGGGACGTACAATGAGCAGTTCTTC. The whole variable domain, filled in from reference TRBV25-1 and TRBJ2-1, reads EADIYQTPRYLVIGTGKKITLECSQTMGHDKMYWYQQDPGMELHLIHYSYGVNSTEKGDLSSESTVSRIRTEHFPLTLESARPSHTSQYLCASSDLTSGTYNEQFFGPGTRLTVL.

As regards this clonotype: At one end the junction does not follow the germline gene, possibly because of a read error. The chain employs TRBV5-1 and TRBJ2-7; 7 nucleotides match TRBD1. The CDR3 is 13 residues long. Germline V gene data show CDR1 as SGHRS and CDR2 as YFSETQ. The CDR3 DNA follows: TGCGCCAACAGCTCCGGGACAGCCTACGAGCAGTACTTC. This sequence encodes CANSSGTAYEQYF.

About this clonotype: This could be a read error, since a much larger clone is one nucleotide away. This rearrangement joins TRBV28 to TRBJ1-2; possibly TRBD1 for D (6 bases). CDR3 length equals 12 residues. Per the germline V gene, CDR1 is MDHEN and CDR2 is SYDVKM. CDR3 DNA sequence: TGTGCCAGCAGTTTGCAGCTTGGGGGCTACTCCTTC. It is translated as CASSLQLGGYSF.

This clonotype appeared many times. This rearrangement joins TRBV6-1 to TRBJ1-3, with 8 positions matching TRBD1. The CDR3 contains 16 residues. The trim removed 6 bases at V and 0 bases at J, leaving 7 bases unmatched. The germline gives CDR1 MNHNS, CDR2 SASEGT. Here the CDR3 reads CASSPGQGGSGNTIYF. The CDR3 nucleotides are TGTGCCAGCAGCCCTGGACAGGGTGGCTCTGGAAACACCATATATTTT.

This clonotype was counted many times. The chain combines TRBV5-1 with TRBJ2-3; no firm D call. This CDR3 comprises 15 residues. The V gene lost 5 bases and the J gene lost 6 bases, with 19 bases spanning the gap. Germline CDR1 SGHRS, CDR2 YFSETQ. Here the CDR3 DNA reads TGCGCCAGCAGTCCAACACCTAGTCGGGTGGATACGCAGTATTTT. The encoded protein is CASSPTPSRVDTQYF.